This TCR beta chain is from a study of OX40 agonist ivuxolimab in advanced cancers. Libraries were prepared by immunoSEQ multiplex PCR; TCRdb keeps only in-frame clonotypes and omits some of them. This sample has about 65,000 clones, with around 87% found just once. V trimming: 4 bases; J trimming: 1 base; junction bases outside the gene matches: 2. The CDR3 consists of 15 residues. The germline CDR1 and CDR2 sequences are MNHEY and SVGAGI. The chain carries TRBV6-5 and TRBJ2-2; TRBD1 agrees at 8 bases. The sequences come from CD4+ or CD8+ T cells sorted from blood, collected in a trial of the OX40 agonist ivuxolimab. This clonotype was sampled from an adult with an advanced solid tumor such as melanoma, head and neck, liver or kidney cancer. CDR3 DNA sequence: TGTGCCAGCAGTTTCGGGACAGGGAACACCGGGGAGCTGTTTTTT. This sequence encodes CASSFGTGNTGELFF.